This T cell receptor beta chain was observed in a study of spatial heterogeneity in lung cancer. For the study at large: Raw sequencing reads included, on average, more than ten appearances of each unique TCR and UMI combination.

In its sample, this clonotype was seen many times. Each molecule of TCR cDNA was tagged with one unique molecular identifier. Each CDR3 protein gets one entry after TCRdb re-called the 5' RACE reads with MiXCR. The table shows around 2,900 distinct CDR3 sequences, with about 30% occurring only once. The time point here: sample taken at primary tumor resection. From tumor, nontumor lung or frozen PBMC, whole RNA was taken unsorted for sequencing. The donor population consisted of some 72 patients with untreated, early-stage non-small cell lung cancer. The sample consisted of PBMCs, taken at surgery. This TCR was recovered from a male donor with early-stage non-small cell lung cancer.

The CDR3 region is CASSLSRLAGGGTYNEQFF. CDR3 DNA sequence: TGTGCCAGCAGTTTATCCCGGCTAGCGGGAGGGGGGACCTACAATGAGCAGTTCTTC. This sequence joins TRBV28 and TRBJ2-1; 12 bases map to TRBD2. This CDR3 region has 19 residues. The germline CDR1 and CDR2 sequences are MDHEN and SYDVKM. The junction had 9 bases not matched to a gene; V was cut back by 1 base and J by 2 bases.